Each of the 26 T cell receptor beta chains below was sequenced from the same sample in a study of cytomegalovirus exposure and HLA in healthy donors. This PCR relied on a set of 60 Vbeta primers and 13 Jbeta primers. The repertoire was sequenced with immunoSEQ multiplex PCR; TCRdb's copy has only in-frame clones and lacks some. This table holds approximately 200,000 clones. Sequenced sample: PBMCs. These receptors all come from a boy aged 5 to 17 in good health and CMV-seronegative.

This chain uses TRBV9 with TRBJ2-3; 11 bases line up with TRBD2. Germline CDR1 SGDLS, CDR2 YYNGEE. Germline trimming cut 3 bases from V and 3 bases from J; bases unmatched to any gene: 9. The CDR3 covers 17 residues. The CDR3 reads CASSDIVAGGTTDTQYF. The DNA for the CDR3 is TGTGCCAGCAGCGACATAGTAGCGGGGGGGACTACAGATACGCAGTATTTT.

V gene TRBV2 combines with J gene TRBJ1-1; D uncertain. The CDR3 is 12 amino acids. The V end lost 8 bases, the J end lost 0 bases, and 7 bases lay between the germline ends. Germline V gene data show CDR1 as SNHLY and CDR2 as FYNNEI. CDR3 in DNA: TGTGCCAGCGAACTATTGAACACTGAAGCTTTCTTT. Translating gives CASELLNTEAFF.

This chain connects TRBV29-1 to TRBJ2-1; D possibly corresponds to TRBD2 (7 bases). Germline assignment: CDR1 SQVTM and CDR2 ANQGSEA. Between the trimmed V and J ends, which lost 4 bases and 4 bases, there was a span of 11 bases. The CDR3 contains 13 residues. CDR3 in amino acids: CSVGGGEYNEQFF. CDR3 DNA sequence: TGCAGCGTTGGAGGGGGGGAGTACAATGAGCAGTTCTTC.

The chain employs TRBV11-2 and TRBJ2-1, with 9 bases aligning to TRBD2. The CDR3 totals 14 residues. Losses at the gene ends were 4 bases for V and 7 bases for J; bases not matched to a gene: 5. Germline V gene data show CDR1 as SGHAT and CDR2 as FQNNGV. The CDR3 nucleotides are TGTGCCAGCAGCTCTAGCGGGGCTGTGAATGAGCAGTTCTTC. It encodes CASSSSGAVNEQFF.

The V and J genes are TRBV27 and TRBJ2-5; 10 nucleotides agree with TRBD2. Germline V CDR1 and CDR2: MNHEY, SMNVEV (reference sequence). Trimming removed 6 bases from V and 11 bases from J; junction bases left unmatched: 9. CDR3 length equals 13 residues. The chain's CDR3 is CASSASGGDGQYF. The CDR3 nucleotides read TGTGCCAGCAGCGCTAGCGGGGGAGATGGGCAGTACTTC.

The gene calls are TRBV9 and TRBJ2-3; D gene ambiguous. The V end lost 0 bases, the J end lost 1 base, and 9 bases lay between the germline ends. The CDR3 covers 15 residues. Germline V gene data show CDR1 as SGDLS and CDR2 as YYNGEE. As DNA, the CDR3 is TGTGCCAGCAGCGTAGAAAGAACGGGCACAGATACGCAGTATTTT. Protein product: CASSVERTGTDTQYF.

This chain uses TRBV7-6 with TRBJ2-5; D perhaps matches TRBD2 (6 bases). CDR1 and CDR2 from the germline V gene are SGHVS and FNYEAQ. The CDR3 length is 13 residues. V lost 5 bases and J lost 4, with 11 bases in between. For the CDR3, the DNA is TGTGCCAGCAGCCGACCGGGGGTAGAGACCCAGTACTTC. Residues: CASSRPGVETQYF.

The chain carries TRBV2 and TRBJ2-7, with D possibly being TRBD2 (5 bases). The CDR3 totals 15 residues. Germline-derived CDR1 and CDR2 are SNHLY and FYNNEI. The V end lost 5 bases, the J end lost 3 bases, and 17 bases lay between the germline ends. The DNA of the CDR3 is TGTGCCAGCAGTTTTTCTCCTAGCTCAAGCTACGAGCAGTACTTC. This gives the protein CASSFSPSSSYEQYF.

V and J are TRBV4-2 and TRBJ2-1, with 7 positions matching TRBD2. The germline V gene has CDR1 LGHNA and CDR2 YNFKEQ. CDR3 length: 13 residues. The ends lost 0 bases at V and 8 bases at J; junction bases unmatched: 1. The DNA for the CDR3 is TGTGCCAGCAGCCAAGAGGGACTATATGAGCAGTTCTTC. Its protein product is CASSQEGLYEQFF.

The J gene is TRBJ2-2, the V gene TRBV15; TRBD2 is a possible D gene (6 bases). V lost 0 bases and J lost 5, with 13 bases in between. Germline V gives CDR1 LNHNV, CDR2 YYDKDF (reference sequence). This CDR3 region has 16 residues. CDR3 sequence (DNA): TGTGCCACCAGCAGAGATCTTCCAGGGAGGACCGGGGAGCTGTTTTTT. Protein sequence: CATSRDLPGRTGELFF.

The CDR3 here is CASSPQGVTEAFF. For the CDR3, the DNA is TGTGCCAGCAGCCCCCAGGGGGTTACTGAAGCTTTCTTT. This rearrangement joins TRBV11-1 to TRBJ1-1; 7 bases are a match to TRBD1. The ends lost 5 bases at V and 5 bases at J; junction bases unmatched: 5. Looked up from germline, CDR1 is SGHAT and CDR2 is FQDESV (reference sequence). The CDR3 loop spans 13 amino acids. The variable domain in full, completed from reference TRBV11-1 and TRBJ1-1, reads EAEVAQSPRYKITEKSQAVAFWCDPISGHATLYWYRQILGQGPELLVQFQDESVVDDSQLPKDRFSAERLKGVDSTLKIQPAELGDSAMYLCASSPQGVTEAFFGQGTRLTVV.

The chain recombines TRBV18 with TRBJ2-1; TRBD2 matches at 13 bases. Per the germline V gene, CDR1 is KGHSH and CDR2 is LQKENI. V was pared by 8 bases and J by 7 bases, with 5 bases of the junction left unmatched. This CDR3 region has 14 residues. CDR3 in amino acids: CASATSGGPNEQFF. CDR3 nucleotides: TGTGCCAGCGCGACTAGCGGGGGGCCGAATGAGCAGTTCTTC.

The chain joins TRBV5-1 to TRBJ1-1; TRBD1 aligns across 8 bases. Germline-derived CDR1 and CDR2 are SGHRS and YFSETQ. This CDR3 spans 16 amino acids. With V trimmed by 5 bases and J by 3 bases, 12 bases remained unmatched. As DNA, the CDR3 is TGCGCCAGCAGAGTAAACCGGGGACAGGTTGACACTGAAGCTTTCTTT. The encoded protein is CASRVNRGQVDTEAFF.

The chain has TRBV18 and TRBJ2-7; TRBD2 agrees at 10 bases. Germline loops: CDR1 KGHSH, CDR2 LQKENI. The CDR3 spans 14 residues. J lost 6 bases, V lost 5 bases, and 7 bases had no gene match. CDR3 DNA: TGTGCCAGCTCAGCTGACAGCGGGGGGGGCGAGCAGTACTTC. Residues: CASSADSGGGEQYF.

The V and J genes are TRBV29-1 and TRBJ2-3; TRBD2 aligns across 8 bases. Trimming at V came to 7 bases and at J to 2 bases, leaving 14 bases not matched to a gene. CDR3 length equals 16 residues. The germline CDR1 and CDR2 sequences are SQVTM and ANQGSEA. CDR3 in amino acids: CSAPPGRGADTDTQYF. The CDR3 DNA reads as TGCAGCGCCCCCCCCGGGAGGGGGGCGGACACAGATACGCAGTATTTT.

V usage is TRBV19 and J usage is TRBJ1-1, with D uncertain. The CDR3 loop spans 16 amino acids. V lost 3 bases to trimming and J lost 4 bases, with 18 bases between them. In germline, CDR1 is LNHDA, CDR2 SQIVND (reference sequence). CDR3 nucleotide sequence: TGTGCCAGTAGTATTCCCTCCTCGGCGACTACCACTGAAGCTTTCTTT. It yields the protein CASSIPSSATTTEAFF.

This chain links TRBV6-5 with TRBJ2-1, with 7 bases identical to TRBD2. Trimming at V came to 4 bases and at J to 8 bases, leaving 14 bases not matched to a gene. The germline gives CDR1 MNHEY, CDR2 SVGAGI. The CDR3 sequence is 16 residues long. The CDR3 here is CASSSGGLPAGDEQFF. As DNA, the CDR3 is TGTGCCAGCAGTTCGGGGGGACTCCCCGCCGGGGATGAGCAGTTCTTC.

The chain employs TRBV15 and TRBJ2-7, with D possibly matching TRBD2 (5 bases). Germline lookup yields CDR1 LNHNV and CDR2 YYDKDF (reference sequence). Trimming removed 1 base at V and 2 bases at J, with 15 bases between. The CDR3 length is 16 residues. This CDR3 is CATSRGVRGMAYEQYF. In DNA form, the CDR3 reads TGTGCCACCAGCAGAGGGGTACGGGGAATGGCCTACGAGCAGTACTTC. Full variable domain (remainder filled in from reference TRBV15 and TRBJ2-7): DAMVIQNPRYQVTQFGKPVTLSCSQTLNHNVMYWYQQKSSQAPKLLFHYYDKDFNNEADTPDNFQSRRPNTSFCFLDIRSPGLGDTAMYLCATSRGVRGMAYEQYFGPGTRLTVT.

This chain uses TRBV7-6 with TRBJ2-7; D is possibly TRBD1 (6 bases). The V end was cut by 1 base, the J end by 3 bases, with 7 bases between. This CDR3 is 13 amino acids long. CDR1 SGHVS and CDR2 FNYEAQ come from the germline V gene. The CDR3 bases are TGTGCCAGCAGCTTAGGACAGGACTACGAGCAGTACTTC. Translation gives CASSLGQDYEQYF.

The chain has TRBV2 and TRBJ2-5; 9 bases line up with TRBD1. There are 17 residues in the CDR3. From germline, CDR1 is SNHLY and CDR2 FYNNEI. Trimming took 5 bases from V and 6 from J; bases not matched to a gene: 16. CDR3 sequence reads: CASSLLDTGQGMQTQYF. The CDR3, as DNA: TGTGCCAGCAGTTTGCTCGACACGGGACAGGGAATGCAGACCCAGTACTTC.

The chain carries TRBV18 and TRBJ2-1, with D hard to call. V shed 2 bases and J shed 8 bases, with 13 bases lying between them. This CDR3 comprises 14 residues. From germline, CDR1 is KGHSH and CDR2 LQKENI. CDR3 in DNA: TGTGCCAGCTCACCAATGCAGGTTTGGGATGAGCAGTTCTTC. Its translation is CASSPMQVWDEQFF.

This sequence joins TRBV6-5 and TRBJ1-2; D not resolved. Germline CDR1 and CDR2: MNHEY and SVGAGI. With 0 bases removed from V and 7 bases from J, the gap between germline ends came to 12 bases. The CDR3 covers 14 residues. The CDR3 reads CASSYSVGDVGYTF. The DNA of the CDR3 is TGTGCCAGCAGTTACTCGGTCGGAGACGTTGGCTACACCTTC.

The J gene is TRBJ1-1, the V gene TRBV30; tentative D call: TRBD1 (6 bases). Germline CDR1 and CDR2: GTSNPN and SVGIG (reference sequence). The CDR3 contains 11 residues. Trimming shortened V by 4 bases and J by 7 bases, and 10 bases separated the two germline ends. The CDR3 DNA follows: TGTGCCTGGAAGGACAGCCTTGAAGCTTTCTTT. Protein sequence: CAWKDSLEAFF.

For the CDR3, the DNA is TGTGCCAGCAGTGATCCCAGGGGCACGAACACTGAAGCTTTCTTT. It encodes CASSDPRGTNTEAFF. The chain is built from TRBV2 and TRBJ1-1; perhaps TRBD1 as D (6 bases). The germline V gene has CDR1 SNHLY and CDR2 FYNNEI. The CDR3 has 15 residues. V was clipped by 3 bases and J by 1 base, with 12 bases between them.

The chain is built from TRBV6-6 and TRBJ1-3; D is unclear. Trimming shortened V by 7 bases and J by 0 bases, and 16 bases separated the two germline ends. The CDR3 has 16 amino acids. Per germline, CDR1 MNHNY and CDR2 SVGAGI (reference sequence). CDR3 amino acids: CASIPGSYSSGNTIYF. Written as DNA, the CDR3 is TGTGCCAGCATTCCGGGATCCTACAGCTCTGGAAACACCATATATTTT.

This rearrangement joins TRBV11-2 to TRBJ2-5; a weak D match, TRBD2 (5 bases). Germline assignment: CDR1 SGHAT and CDR2 FQNNGV. CDR3 length equals 13 residues. The ends were cut back, 1 base at V and 4 bases at J, with 7 bases in the middle. CDR3 sequence (DNA): TGTGCCAGCAGCTTAGTCCGGGGAGAGACCCAGTACTTC. This sequence encodes CASSLVRGETQYF.